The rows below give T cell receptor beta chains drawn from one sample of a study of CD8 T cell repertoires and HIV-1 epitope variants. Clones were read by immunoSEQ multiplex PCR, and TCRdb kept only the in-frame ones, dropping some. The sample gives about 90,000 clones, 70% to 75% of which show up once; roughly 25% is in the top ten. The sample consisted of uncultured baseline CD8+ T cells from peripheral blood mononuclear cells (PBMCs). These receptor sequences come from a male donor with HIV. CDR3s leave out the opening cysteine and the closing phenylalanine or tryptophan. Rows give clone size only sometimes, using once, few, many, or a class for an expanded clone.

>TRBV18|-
ASSADRRYT
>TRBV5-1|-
ASSWLVPSTDTQY
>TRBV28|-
ASIRGGSGFEQF
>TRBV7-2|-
ASSPGTGSNQPQH
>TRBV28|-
ASSHAGTSGYEQY
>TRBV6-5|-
ASSWRGGYEQY
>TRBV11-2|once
ASRGTSGRPGGELF
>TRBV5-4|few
ASSLAGSTNEKLF
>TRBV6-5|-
ASRQGLLSIQY
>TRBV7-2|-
ASSGRGGREPQY
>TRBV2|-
ASSVGEAGNQPQH
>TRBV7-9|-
ASSTAGEYQETQY
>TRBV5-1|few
ASSLGLTGETIEKLF
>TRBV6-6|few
ASSILAGAPVEQF
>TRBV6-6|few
ASKFGGVQETQY
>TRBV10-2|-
ASRDTGAYEQY
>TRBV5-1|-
ASSPQWTGGETETQY
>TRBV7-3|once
ASSLSGQGSGNTIY
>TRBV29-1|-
SVVVRTQY
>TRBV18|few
ASSPTGRASGDYGYT
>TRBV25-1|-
ASSPDRGGYT
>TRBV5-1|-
ASSLAAGDGNTIY
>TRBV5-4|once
ASSDPGQISTDTQY
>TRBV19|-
ASSIGLQLNTEAF
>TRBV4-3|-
ASSRQTATNEKLF
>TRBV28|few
ASSYRTGVGLAGGSQY
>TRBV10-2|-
ASSESLGSPQH
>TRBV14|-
ASSLINRVDYGYT
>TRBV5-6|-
ASSLDRGIYEQY
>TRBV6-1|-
ASSAAGGTEAF
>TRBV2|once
ASSVQGNGYT
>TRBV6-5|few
ASSLPRSNQPQH
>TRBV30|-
AWSGVPSGNTIY